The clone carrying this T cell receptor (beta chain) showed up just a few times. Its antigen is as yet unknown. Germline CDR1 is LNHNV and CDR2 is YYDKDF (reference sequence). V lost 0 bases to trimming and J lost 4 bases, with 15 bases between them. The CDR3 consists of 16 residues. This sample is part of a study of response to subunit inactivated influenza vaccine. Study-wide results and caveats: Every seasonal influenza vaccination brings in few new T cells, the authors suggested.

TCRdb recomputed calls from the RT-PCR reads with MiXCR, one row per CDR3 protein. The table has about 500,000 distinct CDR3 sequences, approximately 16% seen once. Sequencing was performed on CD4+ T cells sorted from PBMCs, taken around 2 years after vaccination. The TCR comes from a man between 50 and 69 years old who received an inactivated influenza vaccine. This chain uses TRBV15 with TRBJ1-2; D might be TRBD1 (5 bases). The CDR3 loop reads CATSRDRAGLLYGYTF. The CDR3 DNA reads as TGTGCCACCAGCAGAGATCGGGCGGGACTCCTCTATGGCTACACCTTC.